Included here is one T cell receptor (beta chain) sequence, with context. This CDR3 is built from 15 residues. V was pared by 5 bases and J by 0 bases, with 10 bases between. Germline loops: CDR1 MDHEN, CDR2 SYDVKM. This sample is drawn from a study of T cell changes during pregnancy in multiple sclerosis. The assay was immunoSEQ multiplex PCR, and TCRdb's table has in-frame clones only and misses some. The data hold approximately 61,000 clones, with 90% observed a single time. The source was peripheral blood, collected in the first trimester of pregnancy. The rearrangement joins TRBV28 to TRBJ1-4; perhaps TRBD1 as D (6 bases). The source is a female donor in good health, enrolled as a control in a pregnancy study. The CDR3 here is CASSIRQATNEKLFF. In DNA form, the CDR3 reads TGTGCCAGCAGTATACGACAGGCAACTAATGAAAAACTGTTTTTT.